Presented here are 32 T cell receptor beta chains from one specimen sequenced in a study of blood T cell repertoires in COVID-19. TCRdb's copy holds only in-frame clones and misses some; the assay was immunoSEQ multiplex PCR. Of around 200,000 clones in the sample, around 79% were seen once. Input material: peripheral blood. Receptors were obtained from a woman aged 40 to 50 with COVID-19, enrolled during active disease.

The V and J genes are TRBV19 and TRBJ2-5; possibly TRBD2 for D (6 bases). Trimming shortened V by 7 bases and J by 5 bases, and 20 bases separated the two germline ends. This CDR3 region has 15 residues. Germline-derived CDR1 and CDR2 are LNHDA and SQIVND (reference sequence). Written as DNA, the CDR3 is TGTGCCAGTAACGCGGGGAGTTATTTGAGGGAGACCCAGTACTTC. Its translation is CASNAGSYLRETQYF.

The V and J genes are TRBV6-5 and TRBJ1-5; a weak D match, TRBD1 (5 bases). Germline loops: CDR1 MNHEY, CDR2 SVGAGI. The CDR3 is made up of 14 amino acids. V was pared by 0 bases and J by 4 bases, with 7 bases between. CDR3: CASSYSPGNQPQHF. The CDR3 DNA is TGTGCCAGCAGTTACTCTCCAGGGAATCAGCCCCAGCATTTT.

CDR3 sequence: CASSYPPAGGIGEQYF. CDR3 bases: TGTGCCAGCAGCTATCCTCCTGCGGGGGGGATCGGCGAGCAGTACTTC. The chain joins TRBV6-6 to TRBJ2-7; 9 bases are shared with TRBD2. Losses at the gene ends were 6 bases for V and 6 bases for J; bases not matched to a gene: 15. The CDR3 length is 16 residues. Per the germline V gene, CDR1 is MNHNY and CDR2 is SVGAGI (reference sequence).

The genes are TRBV19 and TRBJ1-2; 7 bases map to TRBD1. From germline, CDR1 is LNHDA and CDR2 SQIVND (reference sequence). The CDR3 contains 16 residues. Trimming removed 7 bases from V and 6 bases from J; junction bases left unmatched: 17. The CDR3 nucleotides are TGTGCCAGTAATTGGGGCAGGGGGATCCAGGCGGATGGCTACACCTTC. Translating it yields CASNWGRGIQADGYTF. Together with reference TRBV19 and TRBJ1-2, the CDR3 gives the full variable domain: DGGITQSPKYLFRKEGQNVTLSCEQNLNHDAMYWYRQDPGQGLRLIYYSQIVNDFQKGDIAEGYSVSREKKESFPLTVTSAQKNPTAFYLCASNWGRGIQADGYTFGSGTRLTVV.

For the CDR3, the DNA is TGTGCCAGCAGCTTAGCGGGGGGACTACCCTACAATGAGCAGTTCTTC. This sequence encodes CASSLAGGLPYNEQFF. The chain joins TRBV7-6 to TRBJ2-1, with 7 bases matching TRBD2. V lost 0 bases, J lost 2 bases, and 4 bases stayed unmatched. This CDR3 has 16 amino acids. Germline-derived CDR1 and CDR2 are SGHVS and FNYEAQ.

This chain links TRBV6-2 or TRBV6-3 with TRBJ1-5, with D uncertain. The CDR3 contains 13 residues. The germline CDR1 and CDR2 sequences are MNHEY and SVGEGT. The V gene lost 1 base and the J gene lost 6 bases, with 7 bases spanning the gap. The CDR3 loop is CASSYLAGQPQHF. The DNA of the CDR3 is TGTGCCAGCAGTTACTTGGCAGGTCAGCCCCAGCATTTT.

The gene calls are TRBV18 and TRBJ1-6; 7 nucleotides agree with TRBD1. Germline values: CDR1 KGHSH, CDR2 LQKENI. The length of the CDR3 is 16 residues. The V segment lost 3 bases and the J segment 0 bases; nucleotides outside the gene matches: 2. The CDR3: CASSPRQGSYNSPLHF. CDR3 nucleotide sequence: TGTGCCAGCTCACCCCGACAGGGCTCCTATAATTCACCCCTCCACTTT.

The chain combines TRBV11-1 with TRBJ2-7; D remains unclear. The CDR3 is made up of 14 amino acids. Germline assignment: CDR1 SGHAT and CDR2 FQDESV (reference sequence). V was clipped by 3 bases and J by 0 bases, with 9 bases between them. The CDR3 reads CASSLGSPSYEQYF. The CDR3 DNA follows: TGTGCCAGCAGCTTGGGCTCTCCCTCCTACGAGCAGTACTTC.

V gene TRBV5-1 combines with J gene TRBJ1-2; possible D gene TRBD1, 5 bases. The germline V gene encodes CDR1 SGHRS and CDR2 YFSETQ. The CDR3 is 16 amino acids. V dropped 2 bases and J dropped 0 bases, with 14 bases sitting between them. DNA for the CDR3: TGCGCCAGCAGCTTAACTTCAGGGATAACTAACTATGGCTACACCTTC. Encoded protein: CASSLTSGITNYGYTF.

This sequence joins TRBV19 and TRBJ2-3; 8 bases agree with TRBD1. CDR1 LNHDA and CDR2 SQIVND come from the germline V gene (reference sequence). J was trimmed by 3 bases and V by 3 bases; bases with no gene match: 5. This CDR3 comprises 15 residues. The CDR3 nucleotides are TGTGCCAGTAGTATGCAGGGGGCTGGGACAGATACGCAGTATTTT. This codes for CASSMQGAGTDTQYF.

This chain joins TRBV29-1 and TRBJ2-2, with 9 bases fitting TRBD2. Per the germline V gene, CDR1 is SQVTM and CDR2 is ANQGSEA. Unmatched junction bases numbered 3, after V lost 6 bases and J lost 1 base. The CDR3 has 14 amino acids. CDR3 in amino acids: CSVAGGLNTGELFF. The DNA of the CDR3 is TGCAGCGTAGCGGGGGGACTGAACACCGGGGAGCTGTTTTTT.

At least ten counts were recorded for this clone. The CDR3, as DNA: TGTGCCTGGAGTGCCTCCTCGGGGTTTGATTCACCCCTCCACTTT. Its protein product is CAWSASSGFDSPLHF. V and J are TRBV30 and TRBJ1-6, with D uncertain. CDR3 length equals 15 residues. V shed 1 base and J shed 8 bases, with 15 bases lying between them. The germline V gene has CDR1 GTSNPN and CDR2 SVGIG (reference sequence).

With regard to this clone: A junction end diverges from the germline sequence, so it may reflect a read error. The rearrangement uses TRBV18 and TRBJ2-7; 9 bases align to TRBD1. This CDR3 has 14 amino acids. Germline CDR1 reads KGHSH; CDR2 reads LQKENI. The CDR3 DNA reads as TGTGCCAGCTCACCGGGACAGGGCTCCCACGAGCAGTACTTC. This codes for CASSPGQGSHEQYF.

The chain employs TRBV30 and TRBJ2-1, with 7 positions matching TRBD2. CDR3 length equals 14 residues. Per the germline V gene, CDR1 is GTSNPN and CDR2 is SVGIG (reference sequence). V lost 0 bases, J lost 4 bases, and 3 bases stayed unmatched. CDR3 in DNA: TGTGCCTGGAGTGTAGCTAGCGGTTACAATGAGCAGTTCTTC. Encoded protein: CAWSVASGYNEQFF.

The genes are TRBV3-1 (or the pseudogene TRBV3-2) and TRBJ2-7; weak D call: TRBD2 (6 bases). Germline lookup yields CDR1 LGHDT and CDR2 YNNKEL (reference sequence). The CDR3 contains 14 residues. Trimming cost V 1 base and J 5 bases, with 12 bases left between them. CDR3 nucleotide sequence: TGTGCCAGCAGCCAAGTAGCAACGGGAGACGAGCAGTACTTC. It yields the protein CASSQVATGDEQYF.

This clone was recorded only once. This CDR3 reads CSVELAGSRNQPQHF. CDR3 nucleotides: TGCAGCGTTGAGTTGGCGGGGTCGCGCAATCAGCCCCAGCATTTT. The chain combines TRBV29-1 with TRBJ1-5; D gene unclear. Germline CDR1 is SQVTM and CDR2 is ANQGSEA. CDR3 length equals 15 residues. Between the trimmed V and J ends, which lost 3 bases and 2 bases, there was a span of 14 bases.

The V call is TRBV4-1, the J call TRBJ2-7; D gene unclear. There are 15 residues in the CDR3. CDR1 is MGHRA, CDR2 YSYEKL, per germline. Trimming removed 0 bases from V and 2 bases from J, with 11 bases in between. The CDR3 DNA follows: TGCGCCAGCAGCCAAGAAGGCCAGGCAACCTACGAGCAGTACTTC. Its translation is CASSQEGQATYEQYF.

V is TRBV4-1 and J is TRBJ2-5; D possibly corresponds to TRBD1 (6 bases). V shed 4 bases and J shed 1 base, with 13 bases lying between them. This CDR3 is 15 amino acids long. The germline V gene encodes CDR1 MGHRA and CDR2 YSYEKL. This CDR3 reads CASSRSGQPQETQYF. The CDR3 nucleotides read TGCGCCAGCAGCCGATCTGGACAGCCCCAAGAGACCCAGTACTTC.

The V gene is TRBV30, the J gene TRBJ2-7; D call uncertain. Trimming stripped 0 bases from V and 6 bases from J, with 12 bases between. Germline assignment: CDR1 GTSNPN and CDR2 SVGIG (reference sequence). The CDR3 consists of 13 residues. The CDR3 sequence is CAWSVRGSVEQYF. The DNA of the CDR3 is TGTGCCTGGAGTGTACGAGGATCGGTCGAGCAGTACTTC.

In this sample, this clone turned up once. V is TRBV3-1 (or the pseudogene TRBV3-2) and J is TRBJ1-5; TRBD1 matches at 8 bases. This CDR3 is 16 amino acids long. V dropped 4 bases and J dropped 7; count of bases not matched to a gene: 12. The germline gives CDR1 LGHDT, CDR2 YNNKEL (reference sequence). The CDR3 spells CASSLNGQGKAQPQHF. The DNA for the CDR3 is TGTGCCAGCAGCCTAAATGGACAGGGTAAGGCGCAGCCCCAGCATTTT.

V gene TRBV2 combines with J gene TRBJ1-3, with 8 bases identical to TRBD1. This CDR3 has 14 amino acids. J lost 4 bases, V lost 7 bases, and 6 bases had no gene match. Germline V CDR1 and CDR2: SNHLY, FYNNEI. The CDR3 is CASMKTGAGNTIYF. The CDR3 DNA reads as TGTGCCAGCATGAAGACAGGGGCAGGAAACACCATATATTTT.

This chain uses TRBV6-5 with TRBJ2-2; D uncertain. Trimming stripped 1 base from V and 6 bases from J, with 6 bases between. Germline lookup yields CDR1 MNHEY and CDR2 SVGAGI. The CDR3 consists of 13 residues. In nucleotides, the CDR3 is TGTGCCAGCAGTTACTTTCTAGCCGGGGAGCTGTTTTTT. It codes for CASSYFLAGELFF.

The rearrangement joins TRBV3-1 (or the pseudogene TRBV3-2) to TRBJ2-1, with D possibly TRBD2 on 5 matching bases. Germline lookup yields CDR1 LGHDT and CDR2 YNNKEL (reference sequence). This CDR3 contains 12 residues. V lost 7 bases, J lost 10 bases, and 14 bases lay in between. The DNA of the CDR3 is TGTGCCAGCATGCCTGCAGGCGGGGAGCAGTTCTTC. Translation gives CASMPAGGEQFF.

The CDR3 protein is CATSDGFYGYTF. The CDR3 nucleotides are TGTGCCACCAGTGACGGTTTCTATGGCTACACCTTC. V usage is TRBV24-1 and J usage is TRBJ1-2; D is unresolved. V lost 4 bases, J lost 4 bases, and 6 bases lay in between. The germline V gene encodes CDR1 KGHDR and CDR2 SFDVKD. The CDR3 loop spans 12 amino acids.

This sequence joins TRBV7-9 and TRBJ2-7; 11 positions agree with TRBD2. Germline V gene sequence: CDR1 SEHNR, CDR2 FQNEAQ (reference sequence). Trimming took 5 bases from V and 3 from J; bases not matched to a gene: 9. The CDR3 loop spans 16 amino acids. The CDR3 loop is CASSPSLAGVYYEQYF. DNA for the CDR3: TGTGCCAGCAGCCCTTCACTAGCGGGGGTCTACTACGAGCAGTACTTC. Full variable domain (remainder filled in from reference TRBV7-9 and TRBJ2-7): DTGVSQNPRHKITKRGQNVTFRCDPISEHNRLYWYRQTLGQGPEFLTYFQNEAQLEKSRLLSDRFSAERPKGSFSTLEIQRTEQGDSAMYLCASSPSLAGVYYEQYFGPGTRLTVT.

The rearrangement uses TRBV19 and TRBJ2-5; 10 nucleotides match TRBD1. Per the germline V gene, CDR1 is LNHDA and CDR2 is SQIVND (reference sequence). The CDR3 loop spans 14 amino acids. V shed 6 bases, J shed 5 bases, and the junction held 6 bases outside the gene matches. The CDR3 here is CASRPGQGMETQYF. CDR3 coding DNA: TGTGCCAGTAGGCCGGGACAGGGGATGGAGACCCAGTACTTC. The full variable domain, in which reference TRBV19 and TRBJ2-5 provide the parts outside the CDR3, is DGGITQSPKYLFRKEGQNVTLSCEQNLNHDAMYWYRQDPGQGLRLIYYSQIVNDFQKGDIAEGYSVSREKKESFPLTVTSAQKNPTAFYLCASRPGQGMETQYFGPGTRLLVL.

The chain recombines TRBV27 with TRBJ2-2; 10 bases agree with TRBD2. With 3 bases clipped from V and 2 bases from J, the junction kept 3 bases outside the gene matches. From germline, CDR1 is MNHEY and CDR2 SMNVEV (reference sequence). The CDR3 extends over 16 amino acids. The CDR3 DNA reads as TGTGCCAGCAGTTTTCAACTAGCGGGAAACACCGGGGAGCTGTTTTTT. Protein: CASSFQLAGNTGELFF.

The rearrangement joins TRBV30 to TRBJ1-2, with 11 bases identical to TRBD1. The germline V gene encodes CDR1 GTSNPN and CDR2 SVGIG (reference sequence). J was trimmed by 8 bases and V by 8 bases; bases with no gene match: 10. This CDR3 is 13 amino acids long. In nucleotides, the CDR3 is TGTGCCGGAAGAGGACAGGGGGCGAGCGGCTACACCTTC. Encoded protein: CAGRGQGASGYTF.

The rearrangement joins TRBV27 to TRBJ2-2; D is perhaps TRBD2 (5 bases). The CDR3 length is 14 residues. With 5 bases removed from V and 5 bases from J, the gap between germline ends came to 12 bases. CDR1 and CDR2 from the germline V gene are MNHEY and SMNVEV (reference sequence). The CDR3 DNA sequence: TGTGCCAGCAGTCCCCCCGGCGGGACCGGGGAGCTGTTTTTT. It encodes CASSPPGGTGELFF.

This rearrangement joins TRBV18 to TRBJ2-2, with D perhaps TRBD1 (6 bases). Germline V CDR1 and CDR2: KGHSH, LQKENI. The length of the CDR3 is 16 residues. Deletions cut 3 bases from V and 1 base from J, with 12 bases between. CDR3 bases: TGTGCCAGCTCACCGTGGCAGGGGTTGAACACCGGGGAGCTGTTTTTT. Protein product: CASSPWQGLNTGELFF.

The rearrangement joins TRBV2 to TRBJ1-6; 9 bases agree with TRBD1. J gave up 2 bases and V 7 bases, and 12 bases lay outside the gene matches. The germline gives CDR1 SNHLY, CDR2 FYNNEI. The CDR3 has 18 residues. CDR3 sequence (DNA): TGTGCCAGCATAAAGGACAGGGGATCTAGGACCTATAATTCACCCCTCCACTTT. Protein product: CASIKDRGSRTYNSPLHF. The whole variable domain, filled in from reference TRBV2 and TRBJ1-6, reads EPEVTQTPSHQVTQMGQEVILRCVPISNHLYFYWYRQILGQKVEFLVSFYNNEISEKSEIFDDQFSVERPDGSNFTLKIRSTKLEDSAMYFCASIKDRGSRTYNSPLHFGNGTRLTVT.

The chain links TRBV3-1 (or the pseudogene TRBV3-2) to TRBJ1-2; 8 nucleotides match TRBD1. From germline, CDR1 is LGHDT and CDR2 YNNKEL (reference sequence). The J segment lost 4 bases and the V segment lost 1 base, leaving 5 bases of the junction unmatched. The CDR3 loop spans 15 amino acids. The CDR3 loop reads CASSQGPGGGYGYTF. Written as DNA, the CDR3 is TGTGCCAGCAGCCAAGGCCCAGGGGGCGGCTATGGCTACACCTTC.